The 17 T cell receptor beta chains presented below share a single source sample, sequenced in a study of T-cell reconstitution after alpha-beta-depleted transplantation in children. Construction of the TCRbeta library involved unique molecular identifiers. TCRdb reprocessed the PCR reads via MiXCR and lists one record per CDR3 protein. The sample has about 600,000 distinct CDR3 sequences; around 13% are singletons. Sequenced here: PBMCs, mostly from graft donor cells, sampled 360 days after TCRalphabeta/CD19-depleted stem cell transplant. The receptors stem from a male patient younger than 18 who had a stem cell transplant for acute myeloid leukemia, so the T cells may come from the graft donor.

The genes are TRBV7-9 and TRBJ2-2, with D maybe TRBD2 (5 bases). Germline V gene sequence: CDR1 SEHNR, CDR2 FQNEAQ (reference sequence). This CDR3 is 16 amino acids long. V was clipped by 2 bases and J by 4 bases, with 14 bases between them. CDR3 protein: CASSLTPRVGTGELFF. The CDR3 nucleotides are TGTGCCAGCAGCTTAACCCCGCGGGTGGGCACCGGGGAGCTGTTTTTT.

This clonotype was observed a handful of times. V usage is TRBV29-1 and J usage is TRBJ1-2, with TRBD1 matching over 9 bases. Germline values: CDR1 SQVTM, CDR2 ANQGSEA. CDR3 size: 14 residues. The V and J ends lost 6 bases and 6 bases, in that order; junction bases with no gene match: 11. The CDR3 spells CSVTGQGQRDGYTF. Written as DNA, the CDR3 is TGCAGCGTGACGGGACAGGGACAGAGGGATGGCTACACCTTC.

At least ten counts were recorded for this clonotype. V and J are TRBV29-1 and TRBJ2-3; 7 bases agree with TRBD1. Looked up from germline, CDR1 is SQVTM and CDR2 is ANQGSEA. The CDR3 has 13 amino acids. Trimming at V came to 5 bases and at J to 0 bases, leaving 2 bases not matched to a gene. The CDR3 nucleotides are TGCAGCGTTTTGACAGGGAGCACAGATACGCAGTATTTT. Its protein product is CSVLTGSTDTQYF.

This clonotype was counted a few times. V is TRBV20-1 and J is TRBJ2-1; the match to TRBD1 covers 7 bases. This CDR3 region has 13 residues. Germline lookup yields CDR1 DFQATT and CDR2 SNEGSKA (reference sequence). CDR3: CATGVLSYNEQFF. CDR3 nucleotide sequence: TGCGCTACAGGGGTTTTATCCTACAATGAGCAGTTCTTC.

Many counts were recorded for this clonotype. The rearrangement joins TRBV24-1 to TRBJ2-3; 11 nucleotides align to TRBD1. Unmatched junction bases numbered 6, after V lost 4 bases and J lost 4 bases. The CDR3 sequence is 16 residues long. Germline loops: CDR1 KGHDR, CDR2 SFDVKD. As DNA, the CDR3 is TGTGCCACCAGTGACTCCGGGACAGGGGGAGCAGATACGCAGTATTTT. Its protein product is CATSDSGTGGADTQYF.

This clonotype has only a few counts. The chain uses TRBV29-1 and TRBJ2-1, with unresolved D. CDR1 and CDR2 (germline): SQVTM, ANQGSEA. This CDR3 has 11 amino acids. V lost 7 bases and J 4 bases, leaving 8 bases between the germline ends. The CDR3 DNA reads TGCAGCGCACAGTTATACAATGAGCAGTTCTTC. Its translation is CSAQLYNEQFF.

This clonotype was detected only a few times. The chain carries TRBV29-1 and TRBJ2-7, with a weak D call TRBD2 (5 bases). CDR3 length equals 12 residues. Germline assignment: CDR1 SQVTM and CDR2 ANQGSEA. V lost 7 bases and J lost 5, with 15 bases in between. CDR3 protein: CSARGRVDEQYF. CDR3 in DNA: TGCAGCGCCCGGGGTCGGGTCGACGAGCAGTACTTC.

The rearrangement joins TRBV28 to TRBJ2-7, with TRBD2 identical over 8 bases. The germline gives CDR1 MDHEN, CDR2 SYDVKM. The CDR3 extends over 15 amino acids. V trimming: 6 bases; J trimming: 4 bases; junction bases outside the gene matches: 11. CDR3 DNA: TGTGCCAGCAGCTCCGGGGGGGGCGGTCGATACGAGCAGTACTTC. Translated, it gives CASSSGGGGRYEQYF. The full variable domain, completed using reference TRBV28 and TRBJ2-7, is DVKVTQSSRYLVKRTGEKVFLECVQDMDHENMFWYRQDPGLGLRLIYFSYDVKMKEKGDIPEGYSVSREKKERFSLILESASTNQTSMYLCASSSGGGGRYEQYFGPGTRLTVT.

There are a few counts of this clonotype. This rearrangement joins TRBV20-1 to TRBJ2-6, with D perhaps TRBD2 (5 bases). CDR1 is DFQATT and CDR2 is SNEGSKA in the germline V gene (reference sequence). The CDR3 length is 14 residues. V was cut by 7 bases and J by 4 bases, with 14 bases left in between. The CDR3 DNA reads as TGCAGTGTCACCGCCCGGGGAGGGGCCAACGTCCTGACTTTC. This gives the protein CSVTARGGANVLTF.

DNA of the CDR3: TGTGCCAGCAGCTTAGCAGCACTAGCGGGGGCCAAAAACATTCAGTACTTC. This sequence encodes CASSLAALAGAKNIQYF. The chain links TRBV7-2 to TRBJ2-4; 10 positions match TRBD2. The CDR3 consists of 17 residues. In germline, CDR1 is SGHTA, CDR2 FQGNSA. V was clipped by 0 bases and J by 1 base; unmatched bases: 3.

This rearrangement joins TRBV5-6 to TRBJ2-1, with TRBD1 as a possible D gene (5 bases). Deletions cut 0 bases from V and 8 bases from J, with 15 bases between. CDR1 and CDR2 from the germline V gene are SGHDT and YYEEEE. There are 15 residues in the CDR3. The CDR3 DNA reads as TGTGCCAGCAGCTTGGCCAAGGTTCAGGGCGATGAGCAGTTCTTC. It codes for CASSLAKVQGDEQFF.

The chain combines TRBV20-1 with TRBJ2-2, with 9 bases aligning to TRBD2. The CDR3 runs to 16 residues. The germline V gene has CDR1 DFQATT and CDR2 SNEGSKA (reference sequence). Germline trimming cut 4 bases from V and 0 bases from J; bases unmatched to any gene: 6. This CDR3 reads CSAISSSGANTGELFF. CDR3 nucleotide sequence: TGCAGTGCTATCTCTTCTAGCGGGGCGAACACCGGGGAGCTGTTTTTT.

This clonotype was counted many times. The chain joins TRBV21-1 to TRBJ2-1. TRBV21-1 is classified as a pseudogene. The CDR3 consists of 14 residues. The CDR3 is CASSKVETNNEQFF. The CDR3 nucleotides read TGTGCCAGCAGCAAAGTTGAGACGAACAATGAGCAGTTCTTC.

Only a few counts were recorded for this clonotype. V usage is TRBV5-4 and J usage is TRBJ2-7, with 7 bases aligning to TRBD1. In germline, CDR1 is SGHNT, CDR2 YYREEE (reference sequence). V shed 0 bases and J 2 bases; nucleotides not matched to a gene: 2. The CDR3 consists of 14 residues. CDR3 bases: TGTGCCAGCAGCTTGGTTGGGACAGCCTACGAGCAGTACTTC. It specifies CASSLVGTAYEQYF.

The rearrangement links TRBV7-8 to TRBJ2-7; tentative D call: TRBD2 (5 bases). V was cut by 4 bases and J by 1 base, with 14 bases left in between. The CDR3 has 15 residues. Germline V gene lookup returns CDR1 SGHVS and CDR2 FQNEAQ. Written as DNA, the CDR3 is TGTGCCAGCAGCTGCTCGAGAGGGAGTTCCTACGAGCAGTACTTC. Its protein product is CASSCSRGSSYEQYF.

The J gene is TRBJ2-5, the V gene TRBV7-2, with a possible D match to TRBD1 (6 bases). CDR1 is SGHTA and CDR2 is FQGNSA in the germline V gene. V was trimmed by 1 base and J by 4 bases, leaving 10 bases between them. This CDR3 is 14 amino acids long. The DNA of the CDR3 is TGTGCCAGCAGCTTAGTGGGGGCGAGAGAGACCCAGTACTTC. This gives the protein CASSLVGARETQYF. Full variable domain (remainder filled in from reference TRBV7-2 and TRBJ2-5): GAGVSQSPSNKVTEKGKDVELRCDPISGHTALYWYRQSLGQGLEFLIYFQGNSAPDKSGLPSDRFSAERTGGSVSTLTIQRTQQEDSAVYLCASSLVGARETQYFGPGTRLLVL.

The chain combines TRBV4-2 with TRBJ2-7, with 14 bases that match TRBD2. V was clipped by 2 bases and J by 0 bases; unmatched bases: 6. The CDR3 loop spans 18 amino acids. Germline V lookup: CDR1 LGHNA, CDR2 YNFKEQ. The CDR3 loop reads CASSQPRGTSGSSYEQYF. For the CDR3, the DNA is TGTGCCAGCAGCCAACCCCGCGGGACTAGCGGGAGCTCCTACGAGCAGTACTTC.